This TCR beta chain appears in the sequencing data of a study of Ad26.COV2.S vaccination and SARS-CoV-2 variants. Study-wide points: Quantification of TCR breadth and depth may have yielded underestimates of total T cell responses. Post-vaccination spike-specific CD8+ and CD4+ T cell responses reportedly had substantial breadth.

Comments on this clone: Its specificity is not known.

CDR1 is MNHEY, CDR2 SVGEGT, per germline. V shed 5 bases, J shed 4 bases, and the junction held 10 bases outside the gene matches. There are 17 residues in the CDR3. Treatment reported: about 20 received Ad26.COV2.S at low or high dose, single or two shots; about five received placebo; per-sample allocation not given. Samples were taken on day 63 after the first vaccine or placebo injection. Based in Boston, the donor was an adult of 18-55 years. Sequenced by immunoSEQ multiplex PCR; TCRdb stores in-frame clones only, minus some. Of hundreds of thousands of clones in the sample, 80% to 90% are singletons; the top ten hold 3.4%.

Source: peripheral blood, taken in a trial of Ad26.COV2.S vaccine versus placebo. The TCR sequence derives from a person aged 18 to 59 who received the Ad26.COV2.S COVID-19 vaccine or a placebo. The chain joins TRBV6-2 or TRBV6-3 to TRBJ2-1, with 11 bases identical to TRBD2. Here the CDR3 reads CASSLSSGGAQYNEQFF. CDR3 sequence (DNA): TGTGCCAGCAGTCTCAGTAGCGGGGGGGCCCAATACAATGAGCAGTTCTTC.